This TCR beta chain was recorded in a study of molecular identifiers for immune sequencing clone quantification. Sorted cell numbers of roughly 20,000 to 1,100,000, with 10%, 30% or 50% RNA, served as input for naive CD8 libraries. The CD8+CD4-CCR7+CD45RA+ phenotype defined the sorted naive CD8 T cells. Overall study findings and caveats: Sizes of clones that are highly expanded could be underestimated (if identical TCR molecules share a barcode). In naive cells, under 1% of molecules belonged to clones above 20 RNA copies, against over 98% in effector cells.

The V gene's germline CDR1 is DFQATT and CDR2 SNEGSKA (reference sequence). This CDR3 contains 16 residues. V lost 0 bases and J lost 3; bases outside the gene matches: 2. The sample holds many counts of this clonotype. Its antigen is currently unknown. TCRdb re-called the PCR reads through MiXCR, storing one row per CDR3 protein. The repertoire holds about 510,000 distinct CDR3 sequences, with roughly a fifth as singletons. This TCR was recovered from a human donor in good health. Some libraries in this study had Jurkat cell RNA spiked in. Sequencing was performed on naive CD8+ T cells from blood, with Jurkat cell RNA spiked in. Subset here: FACS-sorted CD8+CD4-CCR7+CD45RA+ naive T cells. J is TRBJ2-2 and V is TRBV20-1; 12 positions agree with TRBD2. The CDR3 here is CSARELAGGYTGELFF. Written as DNA, the CDR3 is TGCAGTGCTAGAGAACTAGCGGGAGGTTACACCGGGGAGCTGTTTTTT.